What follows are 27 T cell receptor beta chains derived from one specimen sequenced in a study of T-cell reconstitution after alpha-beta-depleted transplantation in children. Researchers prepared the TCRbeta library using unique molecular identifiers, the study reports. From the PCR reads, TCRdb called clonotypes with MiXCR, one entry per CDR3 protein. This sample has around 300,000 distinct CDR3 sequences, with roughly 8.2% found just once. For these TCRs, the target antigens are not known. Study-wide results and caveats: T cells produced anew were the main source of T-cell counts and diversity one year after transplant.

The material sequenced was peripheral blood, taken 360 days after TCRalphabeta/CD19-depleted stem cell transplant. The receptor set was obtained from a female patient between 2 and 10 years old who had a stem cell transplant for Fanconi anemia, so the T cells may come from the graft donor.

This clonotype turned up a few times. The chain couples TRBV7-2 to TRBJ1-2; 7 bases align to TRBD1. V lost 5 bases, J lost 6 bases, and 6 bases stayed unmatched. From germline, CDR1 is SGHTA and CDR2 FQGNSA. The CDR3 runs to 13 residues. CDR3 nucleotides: TGTGCCAGCAGCGCTAAGGGGGCGAATGGCTACACCTTC. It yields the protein CASSAKGANGYTF.

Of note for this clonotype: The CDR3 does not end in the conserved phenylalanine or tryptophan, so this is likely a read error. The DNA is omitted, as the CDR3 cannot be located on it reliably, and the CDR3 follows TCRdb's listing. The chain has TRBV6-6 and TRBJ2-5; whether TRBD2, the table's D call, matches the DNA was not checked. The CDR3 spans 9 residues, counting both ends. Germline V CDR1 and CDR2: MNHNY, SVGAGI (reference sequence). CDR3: CASPSGFSP.

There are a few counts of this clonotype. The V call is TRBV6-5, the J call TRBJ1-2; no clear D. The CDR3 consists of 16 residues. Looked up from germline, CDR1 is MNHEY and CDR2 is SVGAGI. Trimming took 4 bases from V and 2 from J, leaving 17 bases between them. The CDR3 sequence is CASSLKGGVGNYGYTF. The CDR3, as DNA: TGTGCCAGCAGTTTAAAGGGTGGAGTGGGGAACTATGGCTACACCTTC.

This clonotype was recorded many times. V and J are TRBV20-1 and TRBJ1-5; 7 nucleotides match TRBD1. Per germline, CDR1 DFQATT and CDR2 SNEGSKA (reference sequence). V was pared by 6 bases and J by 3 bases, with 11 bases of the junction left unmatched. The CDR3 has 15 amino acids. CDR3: CSAARGLVANQPQHF. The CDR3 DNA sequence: TGCAGTGCCGCAAGGGGGCTTGTGGCCAATCAGCCCCAGCATTTT.

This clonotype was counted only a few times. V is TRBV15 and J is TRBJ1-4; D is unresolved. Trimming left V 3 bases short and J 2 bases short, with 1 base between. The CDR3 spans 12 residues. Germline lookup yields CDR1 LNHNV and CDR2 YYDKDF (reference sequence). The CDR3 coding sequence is TGTGCCACCAGCAGGACTAATGAAAAACTGTTTTTT. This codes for CATSRTNEKLFF.

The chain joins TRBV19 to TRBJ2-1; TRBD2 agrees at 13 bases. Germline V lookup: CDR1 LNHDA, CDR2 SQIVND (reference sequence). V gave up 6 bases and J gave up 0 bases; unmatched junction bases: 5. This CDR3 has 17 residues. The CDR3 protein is CASRLAGGTSSYNEQFF. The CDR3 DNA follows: TGTGCCAGTAGACTAGCGGGGGGGACGAGCTCCTACAATGAGCAGTTCTTC.

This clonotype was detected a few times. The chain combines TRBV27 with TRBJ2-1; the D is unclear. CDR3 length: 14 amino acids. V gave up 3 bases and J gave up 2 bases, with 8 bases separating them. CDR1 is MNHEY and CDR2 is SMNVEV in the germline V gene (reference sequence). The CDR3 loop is CASSLMGTYNEQFF. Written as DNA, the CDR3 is TGTGCCAGCAGTTTGATGGGGACCTACAATGAGCAGTTCTTC.

The CDR3: CSALGPATDTQYF. DNA for the CDR3: TGCAGCGCCCTTGGACCAGCCACAGATACGCAGTATTTT. The genes are TRBV29-1 and TRBJ2-3, with D unclear. The germline V gene has CDR1 SQVTM and CDR2 ANQGSEA. This CDR3 has 13 amino acids. With 7 bases removed from V and 2 bases from J, the gap between germline ends came to 13 bases.

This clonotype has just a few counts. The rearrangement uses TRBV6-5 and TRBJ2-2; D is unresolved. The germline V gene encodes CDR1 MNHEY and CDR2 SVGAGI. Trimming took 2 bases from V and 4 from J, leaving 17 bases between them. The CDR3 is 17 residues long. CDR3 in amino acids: CASSYQRGSSRTGELFF. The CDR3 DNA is TGTGCCAGCAGTTACCAGAGAGGCAGCAGCCGCACCGGGGAGCTGTTTTTT.

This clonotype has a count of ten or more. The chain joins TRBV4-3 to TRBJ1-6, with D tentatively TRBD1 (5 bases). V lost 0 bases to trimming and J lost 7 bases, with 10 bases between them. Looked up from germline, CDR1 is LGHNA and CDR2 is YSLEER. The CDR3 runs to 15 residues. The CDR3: CASSQDRGSNSPLHF. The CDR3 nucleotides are TGCGCCAGCAGCCAAGATCGGGGGTCAAATTCACCCCTCCACTTT.

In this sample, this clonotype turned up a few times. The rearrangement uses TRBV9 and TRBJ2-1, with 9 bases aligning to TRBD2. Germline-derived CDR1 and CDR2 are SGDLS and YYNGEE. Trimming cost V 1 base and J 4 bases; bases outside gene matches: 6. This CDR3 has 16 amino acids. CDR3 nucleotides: TGTGCCAGCAGCGTAAACCCTAGCGGGGCTTACAATGAGCAGTTCTTC. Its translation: CASSVNPSGAYNEQFF.

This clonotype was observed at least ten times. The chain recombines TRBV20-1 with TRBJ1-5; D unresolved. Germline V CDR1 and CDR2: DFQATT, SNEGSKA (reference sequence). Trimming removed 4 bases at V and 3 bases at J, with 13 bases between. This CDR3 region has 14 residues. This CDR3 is CSANSGELNQPQHF. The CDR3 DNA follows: TGCAGTGCTAACTCCGGGGAACTCAATCAGCCCCAGCATTTT.

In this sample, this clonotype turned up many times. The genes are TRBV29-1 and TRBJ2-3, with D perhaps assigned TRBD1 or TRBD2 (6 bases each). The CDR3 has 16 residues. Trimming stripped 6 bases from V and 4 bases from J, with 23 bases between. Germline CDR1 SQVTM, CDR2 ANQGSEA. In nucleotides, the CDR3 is TGCAGCGTCGCGGGGATTCAGGGGACCCCGCCAGATACGCAGTATTTT. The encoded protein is CSVAGIQGTPPDTQYF.

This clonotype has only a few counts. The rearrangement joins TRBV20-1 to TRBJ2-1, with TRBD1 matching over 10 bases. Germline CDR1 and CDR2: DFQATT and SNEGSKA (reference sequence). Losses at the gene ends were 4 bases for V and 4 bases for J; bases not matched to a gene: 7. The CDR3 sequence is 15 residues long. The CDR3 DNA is TGCAGTGCTAACCGACAGGGGGCACTATACAATGAGCAGTTCTTC. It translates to CSANRQGALYNEQFF.

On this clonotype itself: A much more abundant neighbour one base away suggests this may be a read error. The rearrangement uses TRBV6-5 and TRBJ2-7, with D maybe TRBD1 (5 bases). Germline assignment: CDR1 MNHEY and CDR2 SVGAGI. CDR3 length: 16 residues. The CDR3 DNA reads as TGTGCCAGCAGTTACTCGACAGTTCCCTACTCCTACGAGCAGTGCTTC. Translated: CASSYSTVPYSYEQCF.

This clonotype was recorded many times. The CDR3 sequence: CASSLSSPLHF. CDR3 bases: TGTGCCAGCAGTTTGTCTTCACCCCTCCACTTT. The rearrangement uses TRBV12-3 or TRBV12-4 and TRBJ1-6; no clear D. The CDR3 has 11 residues. Trimming left V 3 bases short and J 9 bases short, with 3 bases between.

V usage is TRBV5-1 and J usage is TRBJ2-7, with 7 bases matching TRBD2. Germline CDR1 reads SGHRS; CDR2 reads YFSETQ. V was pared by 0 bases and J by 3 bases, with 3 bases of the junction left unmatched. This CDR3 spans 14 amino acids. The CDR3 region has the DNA TGCGCCAGCAGCTTGGGGGACTATTTCTACGAGCAGTACTTC. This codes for CASSLGDYFYEQYF.

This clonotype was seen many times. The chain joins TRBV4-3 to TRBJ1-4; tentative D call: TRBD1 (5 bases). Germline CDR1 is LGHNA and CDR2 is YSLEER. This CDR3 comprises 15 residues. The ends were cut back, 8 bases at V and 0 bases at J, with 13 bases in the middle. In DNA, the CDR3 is TGCGCCAGCCGCCGGGGCGCCGCAACTAATGAAAAACTGTTTTTT. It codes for CASRRGAATNEKLFF.

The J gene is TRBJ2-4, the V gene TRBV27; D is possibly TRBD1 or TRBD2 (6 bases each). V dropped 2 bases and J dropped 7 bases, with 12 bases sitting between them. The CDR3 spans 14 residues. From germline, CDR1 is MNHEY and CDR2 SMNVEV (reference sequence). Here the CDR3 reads CASSLRGAGNIQYF. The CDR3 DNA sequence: TGTGCCAGCAGTTTAAGGGGGGCGGGGAACATTCAGTACTTC.

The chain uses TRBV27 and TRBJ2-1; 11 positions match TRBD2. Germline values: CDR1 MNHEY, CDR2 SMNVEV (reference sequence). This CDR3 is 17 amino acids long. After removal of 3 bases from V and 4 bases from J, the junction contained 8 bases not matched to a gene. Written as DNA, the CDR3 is TGTGCCAGCAGTTTTGTAGCGGGAGGGCCGCCATACAATGAGCAGTTCTTC. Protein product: CASSFVAGGPPYNEQFF.

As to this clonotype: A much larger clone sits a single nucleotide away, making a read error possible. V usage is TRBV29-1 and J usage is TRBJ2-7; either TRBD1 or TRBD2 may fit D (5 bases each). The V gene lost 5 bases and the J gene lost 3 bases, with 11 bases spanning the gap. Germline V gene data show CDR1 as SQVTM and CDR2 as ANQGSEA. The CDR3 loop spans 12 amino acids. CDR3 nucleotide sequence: TGCAGCGTTAAAGGGACCTTCTACGAGCAGTACTTC. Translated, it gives CSVKGTFYEQYF.

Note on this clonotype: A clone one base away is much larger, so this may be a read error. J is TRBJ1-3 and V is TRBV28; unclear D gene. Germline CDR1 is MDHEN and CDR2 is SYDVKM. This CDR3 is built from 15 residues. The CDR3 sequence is CASSLDIRYVNTVYF. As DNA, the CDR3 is TGTGCCAGCAGTTTAGATATACGATACGTGAACACCGTATATTTT.

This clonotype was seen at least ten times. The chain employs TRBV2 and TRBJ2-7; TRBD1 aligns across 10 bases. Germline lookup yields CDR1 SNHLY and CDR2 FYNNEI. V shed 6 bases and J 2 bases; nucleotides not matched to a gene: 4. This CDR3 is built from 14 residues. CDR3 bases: TGTGCCAGCAGGTCGACAGGGGGCACCTACGAGCAGTACTTC. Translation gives CASRSTGGTYEQYF.

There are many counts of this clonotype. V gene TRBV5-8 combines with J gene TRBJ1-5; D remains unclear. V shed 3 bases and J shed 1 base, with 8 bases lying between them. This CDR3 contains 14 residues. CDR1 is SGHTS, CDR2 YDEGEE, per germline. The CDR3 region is CASSYLNSNQPQHF. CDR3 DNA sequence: TGTGCCAGCAGCTACCTAAACAGCAATCAGCCCCAGCATTTT.

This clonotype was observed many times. This chain's CDR3 is CASSPDRSETQYF. CDR3 sequence (DNA): TGTGCCAGCAGCCCCGACAGGTCGGAGACCCAGTACTTC. The J gene is TRBJ2-5, the V gene TRBV7-9, with D possibly matching TRBD1 (6 bases). Germline V lookup: CDR1 SEHNR, CDR2 FQNEAQ (reference sequence). CDR3 length: 13 amino acids. Trimming shortened V by 5 bases and J by 5 bases, and 12 bases separated the two germline ends. The full variable domain, rest sourced from reference TRBV7-9 and TRBJ2-5, is DTGVSQNPRHKITKRGQNVTFRCDPISEHNRLYWYRQTLGQGPEFLTYFQNEAQLEKSRLLSDRFSAERPKGSFSTLEIQRTEQGDSAMYLCASSPDRSETQYFGPGTRLLVL.

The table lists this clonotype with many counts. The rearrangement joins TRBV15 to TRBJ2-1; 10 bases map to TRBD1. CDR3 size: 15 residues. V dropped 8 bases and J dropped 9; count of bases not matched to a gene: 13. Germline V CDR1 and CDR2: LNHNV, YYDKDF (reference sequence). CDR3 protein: CATAPRDRGNTEQFF. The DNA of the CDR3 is TGTGCCACCGCCCCCCGGGACAGGGGAAATACTGAGCAGTTCTTC.

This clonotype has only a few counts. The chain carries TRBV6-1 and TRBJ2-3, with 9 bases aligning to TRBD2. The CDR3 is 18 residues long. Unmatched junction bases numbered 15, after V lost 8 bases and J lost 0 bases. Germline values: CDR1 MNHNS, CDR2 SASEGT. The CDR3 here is CASAPRGSGGLSTDTQYF. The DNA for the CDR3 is TGTGCCAGCGCCCCGCGGGGTAGCGGGGGCCTGAGCACAGATACGCAGTATTTT.